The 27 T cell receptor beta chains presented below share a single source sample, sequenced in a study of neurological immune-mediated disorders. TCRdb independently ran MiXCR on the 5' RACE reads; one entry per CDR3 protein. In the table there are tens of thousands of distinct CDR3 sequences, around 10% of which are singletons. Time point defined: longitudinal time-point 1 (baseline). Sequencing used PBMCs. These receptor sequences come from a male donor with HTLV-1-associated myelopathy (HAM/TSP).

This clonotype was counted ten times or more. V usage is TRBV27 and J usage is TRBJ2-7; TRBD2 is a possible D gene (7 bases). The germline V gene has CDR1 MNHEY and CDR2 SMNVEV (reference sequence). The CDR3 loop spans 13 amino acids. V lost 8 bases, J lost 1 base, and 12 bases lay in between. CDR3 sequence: CASGGGPSYEQYF. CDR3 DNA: TGTGCCAGCGGGGGGGGGCCATCCTACGAGCAGTACTTC.

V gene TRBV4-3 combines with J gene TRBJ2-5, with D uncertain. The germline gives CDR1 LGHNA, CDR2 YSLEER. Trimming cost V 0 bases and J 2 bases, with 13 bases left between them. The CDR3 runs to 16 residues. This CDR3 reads CASSQDRPGRQETQYF. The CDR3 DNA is TGCGCCAGCAGCCAAGATCGCCCCGGTCGGCAAGAGACCCAGTACTTC.

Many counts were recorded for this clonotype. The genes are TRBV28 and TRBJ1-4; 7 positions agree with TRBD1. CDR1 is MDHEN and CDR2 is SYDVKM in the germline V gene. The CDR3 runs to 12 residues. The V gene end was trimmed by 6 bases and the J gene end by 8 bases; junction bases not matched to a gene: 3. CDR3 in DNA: TGTGCCAGCAGAACAGGGGAAGAAAAACTGTTTTTT. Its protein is CASRTGEEKLFF.

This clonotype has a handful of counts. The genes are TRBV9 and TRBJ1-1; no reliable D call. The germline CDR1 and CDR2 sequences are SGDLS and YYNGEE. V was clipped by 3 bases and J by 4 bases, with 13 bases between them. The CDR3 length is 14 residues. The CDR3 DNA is TGTGCCAGCAGCGCCTCCTCGACCCTCACTGAAGCTTTCTTT. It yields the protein CASSASSTLTEAFF. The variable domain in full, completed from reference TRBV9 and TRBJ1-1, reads DSGVTQTPKHLITATGQRVTLRCSPRSGDLSVYWYQQSLDQGLQFLIQYYNGEERAKGNILERFSAQQFPDLHSELNLSSLELGDSALYFCASSASSTLTEAFFGQGTRLTVV.

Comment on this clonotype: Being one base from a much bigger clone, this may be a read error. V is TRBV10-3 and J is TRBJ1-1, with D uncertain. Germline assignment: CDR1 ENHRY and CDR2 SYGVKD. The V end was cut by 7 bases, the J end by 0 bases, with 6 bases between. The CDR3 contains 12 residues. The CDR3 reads CAIMDVNTEAFF. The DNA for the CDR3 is TGTGCCATCATGGACGTGAACACTGAAGCTTTCTTT.

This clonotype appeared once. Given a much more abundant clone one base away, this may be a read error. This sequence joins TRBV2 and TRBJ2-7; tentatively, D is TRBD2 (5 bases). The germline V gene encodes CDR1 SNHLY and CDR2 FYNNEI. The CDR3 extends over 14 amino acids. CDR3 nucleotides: TGTGTCAGCAGTGAGGAGGCCAGCTCCTACGAGCAGTACTTC. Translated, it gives CVSSEEASSYEQYF.

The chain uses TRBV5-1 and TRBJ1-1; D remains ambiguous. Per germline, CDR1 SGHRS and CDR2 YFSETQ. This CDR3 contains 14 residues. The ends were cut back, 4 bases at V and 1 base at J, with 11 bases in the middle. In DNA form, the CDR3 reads TGCGCCAGCAGCCCAGACTGGGCGAACACTGAAGCTTTCTTT. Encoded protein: CASSPDWANTEAFF.

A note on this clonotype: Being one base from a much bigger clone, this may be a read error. This chain's CDR3 is CASSVGLAGSQGTQYF. Written as DNA, the CDR3 is TGCGCCAGCAGCGTCGGACTAGCGGGGAGCCAAGGGACCCAGTACTTC. This chain joins TRBV5-1 and TRBJ2-5, with 12 bases matching TRBD2. The CDR3 covers 16 residues. Per the germline V gene, CDR1 is SGHRS and CDR2 is YFSETQ.

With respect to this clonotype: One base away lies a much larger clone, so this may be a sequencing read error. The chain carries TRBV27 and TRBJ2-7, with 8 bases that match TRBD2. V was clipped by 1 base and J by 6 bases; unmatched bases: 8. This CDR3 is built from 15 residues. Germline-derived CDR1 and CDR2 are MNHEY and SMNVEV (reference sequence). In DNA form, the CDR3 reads TGTGCCAGCAGTTTATATAGCGGGGACGCCTGCGAGCAGTACTTC. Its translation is CASSLYSGDACEQYF.

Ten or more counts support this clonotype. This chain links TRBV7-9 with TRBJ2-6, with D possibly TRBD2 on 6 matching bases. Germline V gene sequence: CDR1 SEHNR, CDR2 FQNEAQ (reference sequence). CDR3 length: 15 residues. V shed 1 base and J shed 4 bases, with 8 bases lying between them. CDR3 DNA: TGTGCCAGCAGCTTAGTCCGGGGGGGGGCCAACGTCCTGACTTTC. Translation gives CASSLVRGGANVLTF.

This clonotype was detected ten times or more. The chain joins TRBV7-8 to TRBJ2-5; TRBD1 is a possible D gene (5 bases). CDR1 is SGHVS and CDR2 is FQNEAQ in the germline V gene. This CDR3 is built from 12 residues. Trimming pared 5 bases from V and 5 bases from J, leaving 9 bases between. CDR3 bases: TGTGCCAGCAGCACCGCAGGGGAGACCCAGTACTTC. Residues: CASSTAGETQYF.

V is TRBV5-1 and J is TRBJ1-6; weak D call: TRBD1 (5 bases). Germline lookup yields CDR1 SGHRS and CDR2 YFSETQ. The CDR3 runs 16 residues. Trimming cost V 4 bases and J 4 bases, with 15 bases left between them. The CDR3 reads CASSPGGSGYNSPLHF. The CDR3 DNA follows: TGCGCCAGCAGCCCAGGCGGCTCAGGGTATAATTCACCCCTCCACTTT. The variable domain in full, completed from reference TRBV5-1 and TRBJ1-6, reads KAGVTQTPRYLIKTRGQQVTLSCSPISGHRSVSWYQQTPGQGLQFLFEYFSETQRNKGNFPGRFSGRQFSNSRSEMNVSTLELGDSALYLCASSPGGSGYNSPLHFGNGTRLTVT.

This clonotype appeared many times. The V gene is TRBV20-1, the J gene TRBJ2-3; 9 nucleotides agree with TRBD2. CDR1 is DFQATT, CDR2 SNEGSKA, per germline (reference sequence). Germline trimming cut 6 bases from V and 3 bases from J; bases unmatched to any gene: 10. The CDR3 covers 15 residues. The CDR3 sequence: CSARTGTSWTDTQYF. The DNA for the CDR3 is TGCAGTGCGAGGACCGGGACTAGCTGGACAGATACGCAGTATTTT.

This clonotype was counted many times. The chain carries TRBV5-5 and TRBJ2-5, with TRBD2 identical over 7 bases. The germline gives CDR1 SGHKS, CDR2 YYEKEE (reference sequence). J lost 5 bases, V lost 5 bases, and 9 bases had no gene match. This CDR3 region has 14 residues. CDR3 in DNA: TGTGCCAGCAGGCGGGAGATTAACGTGGAGACCCAGTACTTC. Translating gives CASRREINVETQYF.

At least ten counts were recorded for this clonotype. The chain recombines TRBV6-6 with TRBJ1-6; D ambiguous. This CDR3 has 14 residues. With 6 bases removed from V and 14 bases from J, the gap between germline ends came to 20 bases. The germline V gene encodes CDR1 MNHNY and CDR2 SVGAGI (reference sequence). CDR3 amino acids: CASSLQTSHATLHF. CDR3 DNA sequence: TGTGCCAGCAGCCTTCAAACATCACACGCCACCCTCCACTTT.

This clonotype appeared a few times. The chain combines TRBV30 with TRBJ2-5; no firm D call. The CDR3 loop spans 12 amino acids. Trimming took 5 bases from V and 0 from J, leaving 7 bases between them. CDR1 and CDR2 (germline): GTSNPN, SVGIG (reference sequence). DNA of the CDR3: TGTGCCTGGGTACCGGACCAAGAGACCCAGTACTTC. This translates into CAWVPDQETQYF.

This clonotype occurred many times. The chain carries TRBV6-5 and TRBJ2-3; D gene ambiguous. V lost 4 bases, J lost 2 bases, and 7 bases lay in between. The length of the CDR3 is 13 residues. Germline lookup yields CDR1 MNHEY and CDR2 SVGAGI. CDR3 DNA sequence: TGTGCCAGCAGTTTAACAGTCACAGATACGCAGTATTTT. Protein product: CASSLTVTDTQYF.

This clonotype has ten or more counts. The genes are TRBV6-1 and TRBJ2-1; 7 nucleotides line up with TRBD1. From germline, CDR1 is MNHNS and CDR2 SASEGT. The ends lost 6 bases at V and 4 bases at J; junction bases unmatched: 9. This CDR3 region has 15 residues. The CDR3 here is CASSLGQAFYNEQFF. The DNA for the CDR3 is TGTGCCAGCAGCCTTGGACAGGCATTTTACAATGAGCAGTTCTTC.

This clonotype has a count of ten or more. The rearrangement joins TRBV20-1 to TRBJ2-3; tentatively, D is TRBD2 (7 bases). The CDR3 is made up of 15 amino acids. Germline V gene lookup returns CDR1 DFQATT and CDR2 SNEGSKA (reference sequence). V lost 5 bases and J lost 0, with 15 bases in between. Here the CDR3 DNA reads TGCAGTGCTGCAAGGGCGGGGGCCAGCACAGATACGCAGTATTTT. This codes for CSAARAGASTDTQYF.

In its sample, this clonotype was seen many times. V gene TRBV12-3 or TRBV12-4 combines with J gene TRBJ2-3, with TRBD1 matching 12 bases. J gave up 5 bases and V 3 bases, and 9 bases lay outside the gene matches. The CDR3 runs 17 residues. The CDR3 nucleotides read TGTGCCAGCAGTTTGATCGACGGGACAGGGGGCAAAGATACGCAGTATTTT. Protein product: CASSLIDGTGGKDTQYF.

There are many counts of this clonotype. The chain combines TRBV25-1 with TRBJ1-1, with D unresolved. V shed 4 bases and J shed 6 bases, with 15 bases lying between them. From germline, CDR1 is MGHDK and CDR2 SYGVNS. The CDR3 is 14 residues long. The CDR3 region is CASSAHRPGAEAFF. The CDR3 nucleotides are TGTGCCAGCAGTGCTCACAGACCCGGGGCTGAAGCTTTCTTT.

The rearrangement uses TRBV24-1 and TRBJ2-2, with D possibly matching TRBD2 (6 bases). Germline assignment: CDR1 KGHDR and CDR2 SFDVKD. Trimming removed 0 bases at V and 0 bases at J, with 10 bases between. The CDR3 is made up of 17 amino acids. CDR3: CATSDLGGSANTGELFF. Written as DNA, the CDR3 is TGTGCCACCAGTGATTTGGGGGGGTCGGCGAACACCGGGGAGCTGTTTTTT.

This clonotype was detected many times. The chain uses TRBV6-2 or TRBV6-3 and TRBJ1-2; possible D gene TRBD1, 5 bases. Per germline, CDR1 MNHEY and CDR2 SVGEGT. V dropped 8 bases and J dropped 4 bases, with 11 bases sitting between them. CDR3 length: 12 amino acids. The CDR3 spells CASGKGLYGYTF. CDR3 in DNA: TGTGCCAGCGGCAAGGGGCTCTATGGCTACACCTTC.

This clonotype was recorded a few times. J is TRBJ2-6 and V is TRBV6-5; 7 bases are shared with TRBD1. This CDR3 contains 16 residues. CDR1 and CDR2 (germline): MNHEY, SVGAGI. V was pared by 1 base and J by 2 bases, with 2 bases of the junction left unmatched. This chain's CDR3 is CASSYFRGTGANVLTF. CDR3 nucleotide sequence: TGTGCCAGCAGTTACTTCAGGGGGACTGGGGCCAACGTCCTGACTTTC.

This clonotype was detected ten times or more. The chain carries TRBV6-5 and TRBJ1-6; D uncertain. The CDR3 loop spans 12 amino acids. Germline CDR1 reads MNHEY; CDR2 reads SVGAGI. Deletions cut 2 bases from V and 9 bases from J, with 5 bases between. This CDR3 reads CASSYVGSPLHF. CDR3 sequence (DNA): TGTGCCAGCAGTTACGTAGGTTCACCCCTCCACTTT.

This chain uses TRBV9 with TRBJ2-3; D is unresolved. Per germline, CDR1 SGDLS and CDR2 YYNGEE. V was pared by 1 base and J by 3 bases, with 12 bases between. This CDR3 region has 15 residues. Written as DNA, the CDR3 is TGTGCCAGCAGCGTACAAAGGGTCCCTACAGATACGCAGTATTTT. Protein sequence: CASSVQRVPTDTQYF.

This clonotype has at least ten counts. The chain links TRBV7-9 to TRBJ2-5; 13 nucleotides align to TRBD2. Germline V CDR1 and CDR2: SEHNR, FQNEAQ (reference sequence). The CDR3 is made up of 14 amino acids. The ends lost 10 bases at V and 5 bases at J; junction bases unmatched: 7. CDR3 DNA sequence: TGTGCCACAAAACTAGCGGGGGGGCGTGAGACCCAGTACTTC. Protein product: CATKLAGGRETQYF.